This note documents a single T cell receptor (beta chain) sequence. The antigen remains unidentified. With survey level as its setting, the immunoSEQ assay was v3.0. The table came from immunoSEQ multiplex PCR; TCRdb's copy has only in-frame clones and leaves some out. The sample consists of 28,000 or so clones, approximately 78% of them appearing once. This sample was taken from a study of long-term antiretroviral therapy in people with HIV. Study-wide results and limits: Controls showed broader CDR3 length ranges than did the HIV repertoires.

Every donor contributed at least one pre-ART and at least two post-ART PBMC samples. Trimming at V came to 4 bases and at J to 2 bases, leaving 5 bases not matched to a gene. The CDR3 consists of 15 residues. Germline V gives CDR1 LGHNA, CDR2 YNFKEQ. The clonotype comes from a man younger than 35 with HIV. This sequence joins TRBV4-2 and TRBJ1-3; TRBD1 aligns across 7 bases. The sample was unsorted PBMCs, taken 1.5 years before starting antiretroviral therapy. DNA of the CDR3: TGTGCCAGCAGCCCAACAGGGGTGGCTGGAAACACCATATATTTT. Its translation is CASSPTGVAGNTIYF.